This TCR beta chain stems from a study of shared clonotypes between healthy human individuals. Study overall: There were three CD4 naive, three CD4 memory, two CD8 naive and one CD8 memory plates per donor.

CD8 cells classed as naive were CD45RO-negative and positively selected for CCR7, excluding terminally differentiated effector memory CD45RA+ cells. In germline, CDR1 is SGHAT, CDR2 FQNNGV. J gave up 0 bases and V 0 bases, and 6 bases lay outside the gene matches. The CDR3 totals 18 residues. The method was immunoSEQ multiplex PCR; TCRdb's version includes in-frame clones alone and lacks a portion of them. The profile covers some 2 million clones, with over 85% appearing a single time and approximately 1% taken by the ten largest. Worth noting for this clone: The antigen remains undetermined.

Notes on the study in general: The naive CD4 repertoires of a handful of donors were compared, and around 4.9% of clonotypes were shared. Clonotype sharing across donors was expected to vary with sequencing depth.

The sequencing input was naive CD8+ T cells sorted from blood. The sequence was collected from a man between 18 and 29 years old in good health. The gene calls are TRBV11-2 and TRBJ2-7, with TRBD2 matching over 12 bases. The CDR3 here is CASSLDPLAGGSSYEQYF. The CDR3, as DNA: TGTGCCAGCAGCTTAGACCCCCTAGCGGGGGGGAGCTCCTACGAGCAGTACTTC.